The clone carrying this TCR beta chain was seen a few times. The record originates from a study of T-cell memory formation after mild COVID-19. TCRdb redid the calling of the 5' RACE reads with MiXCR, one entry per CDR3 protein. The table records 580,000 or so distinct CDR3 sequences, approximately 15% of them present only once. V was pared by 0 bases and J by 0 bases, with 8 bases between. The length of the CDR3 is 15 residues. Per the germline V gene, CDR1 is MNHEY and CDR2 is SVGAGI. The chain employs TRBV6-5 and TRBJ1-1; D is perhaps TRBD1 (5 bases). The sample comprised PBMCs or a T cell subset sorted from them (not recorded which). This TCR came from an adult woman who had mild COVID-19 (a few samples of this study predate the infection). Cell type and time point are not known. The chain's CDR3 is CASSYSRQLNTEAFF. CDR3 in DNA: TGTGCCAGCAGTTACTCGAGACAGCTGAACACTGAAGCTTTCTTT.